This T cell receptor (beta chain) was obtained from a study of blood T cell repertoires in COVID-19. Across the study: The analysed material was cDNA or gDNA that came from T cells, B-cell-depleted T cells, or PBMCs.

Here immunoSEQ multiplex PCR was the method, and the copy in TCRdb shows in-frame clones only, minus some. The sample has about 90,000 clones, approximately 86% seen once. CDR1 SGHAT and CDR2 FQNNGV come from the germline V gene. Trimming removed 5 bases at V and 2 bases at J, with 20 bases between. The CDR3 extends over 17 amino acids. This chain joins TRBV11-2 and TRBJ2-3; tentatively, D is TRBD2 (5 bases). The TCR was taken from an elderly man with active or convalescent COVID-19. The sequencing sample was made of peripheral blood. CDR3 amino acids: CASSDKMGGRHTDTQYF. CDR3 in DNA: TGTGCCAGCAGCGACAAAATGGGCGGGCGCCACACAGATACGCAGTATTTT. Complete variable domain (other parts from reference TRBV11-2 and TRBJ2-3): EAGVAQSPRYKIIEKRQSVAFWCNPISGHATLYWYQQILGQGPKLLIQFQNNGVVDDSQLPKDRFSAERLKGVDSTLKIQPAKLEDSAVYLCASSDKMGGRHTDTQYFGPGTRLTVL.